The next 5 T cell receptor beta chains were all read from a single sample in a study of radiotherapy plus CTLA-4 blockade in lung cancer (dated by TCRdb to 2016 to 2019). The library was built by means of the immunoSEQ multiplex PCR assay. TCRdb re-hosts the immuneACCESS table, in-frame sequences only. Its copies lack some clones; in the studies checked, an unresolved V gene accounts for under half of them, and the cause for the rest is not known. The sample table shows tens of thousands of clones, and 60% to 85% are seen once. The ten largest clonotypes hold approximately 4% of the sample. The specimen was peripheral blood, collected from a patient treated with radiotherapy plus ipilimumab. These receptor sequences come from a human donor with non-small cell lung cancer who had a complete response to radiotherapy plus ipilimumab.

The chain joins TRBV5-8 to TRBJ1-1; D is perhaps TRBD1 (5 bases). The CDR3 loop spans 10 amino acids. Per germline, CDR1 SGHTS and CDR2 YDEGEE. Trimming removed 1 base from V and 11 bases from J, with 6 bases in between. CDR3 in DNA: TGTGCCAGCAGCTTGAACAGGGCTTTCTTT. This gives the protein CASSLNRAFF.

The chain links TRBV11-3 to TRBJ1-2; D unresolved. CDR1 SGHNT and CDR2 YENEEA come from the germline V gene. Trimming took 10 bases from V and 6 from J, leaving 9 bases between them. The CDR3 length is 10 residues. In DNA form, the CDR3 reads TGTGCCATCAAGAGAAATGGCTACACCTTC. Translating gives CAIKRNGYTF.

This chain uses TRBV7-6 with TRBJ1-1; the match to TRBD1 covers 7 bases. J lost 5 bases, V lost 1 base, and 10 bases had no gene match. The germline V gene encodes CDR1 SGHVS and CDR2 FNYEAQ. The CDR3 runs to 16 residues. The CDR3 here is CASSLGQGGARTEAFF. CDR3 nucleotides: TGTGCCAGCAGCTTAGGGCAGGGGGGGGCGCGGACTGAAGCTTTCTTT. Full variable domain (missing parts from reference TRBV7-6 and TRBJ1-1): GAGVSQSPRYKVTKRGQDVALRCDPISGHVSLYWYRQALGQGPEFLTYFNYEAQQDKSGLPNDRFSAERPEGSISTLTIQRTEQRDSAMYRCASSLGQGGARTEAFFGQGTRLTVV.

The chain has TRBV15 and TRBJ1-3; unclear D gene. The CDR3 contains 18 residues. V gave up 0 bases and J gave up 0 bases, with 15 bases separating them. Germline-derived CDR1 and CDR2 are LNHNV and YYDKDF (reference sequence). The CDR3 loop reads CATSREYGRSISGNTIYF. CDR3 in DNA: TGTGCCACCAGCAGAGAATACGGCCGATCGATCTCTGGAAACACCATATATTTT.

This chain links TRBV7-2 with TRBJ2-1; D gene unclear. Trimming shortened V by 3 bases and J by 9 bases, and 9 bases separated the two germline ends. Germline CDR1 and CDR2: SGHTA and FQGNSA. The CDR3 extends over 12 amino acids. The CDR3 region has the DNA TGTGCCAGCAGCTTTCAGGTCACTGAGCAGTTCTTC. It yields the protein CASSFQVTEQFF.